Shown below are 29 T cell receptor beta chains from a single sample sequenced in a study of control samples from healthy donors and cancer patients. Some clones are missing from TCRdb's copy, which holds only in-frame ones; the method was immunoSEQ multiplex PCR. There are approximately 100,000 clones in the sample; 85% to 90% occur only once, and roughly 2% lies in the top ten. The sequenced sample consisted of blood. All receptors derive from a woman between 40 and 50 years old in good health.

V and J are TRBV20-1 and TRBJ1-6; D perhaps matches TRBD1 (6 bases). Germline CDR1 reads DFQATT; CDR2 reads SNEGSKA (reference sequence). The CDR3 totals 16 residues. Trimming cost V 3 bases and J 0 bases, with 12 bases left between them. CDR3 nucleotides: TGCAGTGCTAGTCCCGGGGGCAGCTCCTATAATTCACCCCTCCACTTT. It encodes CSASPGGSSYNSPLHF.

This clone came up once. The chain recombines TRBV19 with TRBJ1-5, with no clear D. The CDR3 length is 13 residues. The V end lost 6 bases, the J end lost 7 bases, and 13 bases lay between the germline ends. From germline, CDR1 is LNHDA and CDR2 SQIVND (reference sequence). The CDR3 bases are TGTGCCAGTAGCATGGCAAGCGGACAGCCCCAGCATTTT. Amino acids: CASSMASGQPQHF. Combining the CDR3 with reference TRBV19 and TRBJ1-5 gives the whole variable domain DGGITQSPKYLFRKEGQNVTLSCEQNLNHDAMYWYRQDPGQGLRLIYYSQIVNDFQKGDIAEGYSVSREKKESFPLTVTSAQKNPTAFYLCASSMASGQPQHFGDGTRLSIL.

As for this clone: This sample also contains other DNA sequences that code for the same CDR3. This chain uses TRBV9 with TRBJ2-1, with D unclear. The CDR3 extends over 14 amino acids. Deletions cut 0 bases from V and 0 bases from J, with 4 bases between. Germline V gene sequence: CDR1 SGDLS, CDR2 YYNGEE. In nucleotides, the CDR3 is TGTGCCAGCAGCGTAGACAGCTCCTACAATGAGCAGTTCTTC. Encoded protein: CASSVDSSYNEQFF.

This clone has only one observation. The genes are TRBV7-3 and TRBJ2-5; tentative D call: TRBD2 (5 bases). The CDR3 length is 13 residues. Germline V CDR1 and CDR2: SGHTA, FQGTGA. Trimming took 6 bases from V and 2 from J, leaving 10 bases between them. CDR3: CASSRGQQETQYF. In DNA form, the CDR3 reads TGTGCCAGCAGTCGCGGGCAGCAAGAGACCCAGTACTTC.

This chain uses TRBV14 with TRBJ2-2; 7 bases map to TRBD1. V lost 4 bases to trimming and J lost 5 bases; unmatched junction nucleotides: 13. This CDR3 contains 17 residues. Germline CDR1 is SGHDN and CDR2 is FVKESK. The CDR3 protein is CASSPLRGPAPTGELFF. The CDR3 DNA follows: TGTGCCAGCAGCCCTCTTAGGGGGCCGGCGCCAACCGGGGAGCTGTTTTTT.

The V call is TRBV20-1, the J call TRBJ2-7, with D perhaps matching TRBD1 (6 bases). This CDR3 has 11 amino acids. Germline CDR1 is DFQATT and CDR2 is SNEGSKA (reference sequence). V was cut by 3 bases and J by 4 bases, with 7 bases left in between. The CDR3 sequence is CSASDRYEQYF. CDR3 bases: TGCAGTGCTAGCGACAGGTACGAGCAGTACTTC.

This chain uses TRBV7-3 with TRBJ2-3; maybe TRBD1 (6 bases). CDR3 size: 13 residues. Deletions cut 4 bases from V and 4 bases from J, with 9 bases between. CDR1 SGHTA and CDR2 FQGTGA come from the germline V gene. The CDR3 nucleotides are TGTGCCAGCAGCTCAACAGGGTCAGATACGCAGTATTTT. It is translated as CASSSTGSDTQYF.

The CDR3 sequence is CASSQGGGSSYEQYF. Here the CDR3 DNA reads TGTGCCAGCAGCCAAGGGGGGGGTTCCTCCTACGAGCAGTACTTC. V is TRBV14 and J is TRBJ2-7; 7 positions match TRBD2. Germline CDR1 SGHDN, CDR2 FVKESK. V was clipped by 1 base and J by 0 bases; unmatched bases: 3. This CDR3 has 15 amino acids.

The chain couples TRBV30 to TRBJ1-6; perhaps TRBD1 as D (5 bases). Trimming removed 4 bases from V and 9 bases from J, with 16 bases in between. The CDR3 has 14 amino acids. Germline loops: CDR1 GTSNPN, CDR2 SVGIG (reference sequence). The CDR3 sequence is CAWMRGSFGSPLHF. The CDR3 DNA follows: TGTGCCTGGATGCGGGGCAGTTTTGGTTCACCCCTCCACTTT. The entire variable domain, with the rest obtained from reference TRBV30 and TRBJ1-6, is as follows: SQTIHQWPATLVQPVGSPLSLECTVEGTSNPNLYWYRQAAGRGLQLLFYSVGIGQISSEVPQNLSASRPQDRQFILSSKKLLLSDSGFYLCAWMRGSFGSPLHFGNGTRLTVT.

This clone came up once. This chain joins TRBV4-3 and TRBJ2-1; D might be TRBD2 (7 bases). Trimming removed 6 bases from V and 6 bases from J, with 18 bases in between. Germline lookup yields CDR1 LGHNA and CDR2 YSLEER. There are 15 residues in the CDR3. CDR3 loop: CASRRGGAEINEQFF. CDR3 DNA sequence: TGCGCCAGCAGACGAGGGGGGGCCGAGATCAATGAGCAGTTCTTC.

The chain joins TRBV18 to TRBJ1-1; TRBD1 agrees at 8 bases. The ends lost 3 bases at V and 4 bases at J; junction bases unmatched: 7. CDR1 and CDR2 from the germline V gene are KGHSH and LQKENI. This CDR3 contains 15 residues. The CDR3 DNA follows: TGTGCCAGCTCACCGTCACAGGGGGGAAGCACTGAAGCTTTCTTT. Its protein is CASSPSQGGSTEAFF.

This clone was detected once. The rearrangement links TRBV7-2 to TRBJ1-4; the match to TRBD1 covers 8 bases. This CDR3 spans 15 amino acids. V was pared by 5 bases and J by 4 bases, with 6 bases of the junction left unmatched. Germline-derived CDR1 and CDR2 are SGHTA and FQGNSA. The CDR3 DNA follows: TGTGCCAGCAGCCCAGGACAGGGTAATAATGAAAAACTGTTTTTT. This gives the protein CASSPGQGNNEKLFF.

The chain uses TRBV6-4 and TRBJ1-1; D gene unclear. CDR1 MRHNA and CDR2 SNTAGT come from the germline V gene. This CDR3 has 14 amino acids. V was trimmed by 8 bases and J by 5 bases, leaving 18 bases between them. CDR3 in DNA: TGTGCCAGCCGATTTGAAGACGGTAATACTGAAGCTTTCTTT. Translating it yields CASRFEDGNTEAFF.

V is TRBV29-1 and J is TRBJ2-3; TRBD2 might be the D (6 bases). Deletions cut 5 bases from V and 5 bases from J, with 8 bases between. CDR3 length: 11 amino acids. Germline loops: CDR1 SQVTM, CDR2 ANQGSEA. The CDR3 reads CSVNSGDTQYF. CDR3 DNA: TGCAGCGTTAATAGCGGAGATACGCAGTATTTT.

This clone was counted a single time. V and J are TRBV18 and TRBJ1-1; D unclear. Germline values: CDR1 KGHSH, CDR2 LQKENI. The CDR3 loop spans 15 amino acids. Deletions cut 3 bases from V and 1 base from J, with 12 bases between. CDR3 coding DNA: TGTGCCAGCTCACCGCTCGGCAGCAAGAACACTGAAGCTTTCTTT. Residues: CASSPLGSKNTEAFF.

Comment on this clone: The germline gene is not matched at one end of the junction; a read error may be the cause. J is TRBJ1-2 and V is TRBV2, with 11 bases lining up with TRBD1. The germline gives CDR1 SNHLY, CDR2 FYNNEI. The CDR3 is made up of 13 amino acids. Written as DNA, the CDR3 is TGTGCCAGCAGAGAAGGGACAGGGGGTGGCTACACCTTC. This encodes CASREGTGGGYTF.

J is TRBJ2-1 and V is TRBV7-2; D not certain. The V end was cut by 5 bases, the J end by 8 bases, with 10 bases between. Germline V gene sequence: CDR1 SGHTA, CDR2 FQGNSA. The CDR3 spans 12 residues. CDR3 protein: CASSVVVDEQFF. The CDR3 DNA follows: TGTGCCAGCAGCGTAGTAGTCGATGAGCAGTTCTTC.

The chain combines TRBV5-4 with TRBJ2-3, with D perhaps matching TRBD2 (6 bases). The ends were cut back, 4 bases at V and 4 bases at J, with 19 bases in the middle. Germline CDR1 and CDR2: SGHNT and YYREEE (reference sequence). The length of the CDR3 is 16 residues. The CDR3 region is CASSRQRQGGADTQYF. The CDR3 DNA follows: TGTGCCAGCAGCCGGCAGAGGCAAGGAGGGGCAGATACGCAGTATTTT.

The chain recombines TRBV19 with TRBJ1-5; 7 bases are a match to TRBD1. This CDR3 region has 14 residues. CDR1 and CDR2 (germline): LNHDA, SQIVND (reference sequence). The V gene end was trimmed by 3 bases and the J gene end by 8 bases; junction bases not matched to a gene: 7. The CDR3, as DNA: TGTGCCAGTAGTATCGGAGGCAGGGGGGAGCCCCAGCATTTT. The encoded protein is CASSIGGRGEPQHF.

The chain is built from TRBV19 and TRBJ2-6; D gene uncertain. The CDR3 has 14 amino acids. Trimming removed 3 bases at V and 9 bases at J, with 12 bases between. Germline assignment: CDR1 LNHDA and CDR2 SQIVND (reference sequence). In DNA, the CDR3 is TGTGCCAGTAGTATTCCCCCCGAAAGCAACGTCCTGACTTTC. This translates into CASSIPPESNVLTF.

As DNA, the CDR3 is TGTGCCACCAGCAGAGTAAGGACTAGCAGCACAGATACGCAGTATTTT. Amino acid sequence: CATSRVRTSSTDTQYF. The J gene is TRBJ2-3, the V gene TRBV15; 8 bases line up with TRBD2. CDR1 and CDR2 from the germline V gene are LNHNV and YYDKDF (reference sequence). Germline trimming cut 1 base from V and 0 bases from J; bases unmatched to any gene: 3. The length of the CDR3 is 16 residues. The whole variable domain, filled in from reference TRBV15 and TRBJ2-3, reads DAMVIQNPRYQVTQFGKPVTLSCSQTLNHNVMYWYQQKSSQAPKLLFHYYDKDFNNEADTPDNFQSRRPNTSFCFLDIRSPGLGDTAMYLCATSRVRTSSTDTQYFGPGTRLTVL.

The V and J genes are TRBV4-1 and TRBJ2-4; 12 bases are a match to TRBD1. The CDR3 contains 20 residues. Germline CDR1 reads MGHRA; CDR2 reads YSYEKL. V lost 2 bases to trimming and J lost 0 bases; unmatched junction nucleotides: 11. CDR3 bases: TGCGCCAGCAGCCAATCCGCGGGACAGGGGGCTCCAATAGCCAAAAACATTCAGTACTTC. Amino acids: CASSQSAGQGAPIAKNIQYF.

The chain couples TRBV7-9 to TRBJ2-7, with 8 positions matching TRBD2. The CDR3 runs 14 residues. Germline trimming cut 5 bases from V and 3 bases from J; bases unmatched to any gene: 6. Germline V CDR1 and CDR2: SEHNR, FQNEAQ (reference sequence). The CDR3 DNA follows: TGTGCCAGCAGCCCACCGGGGGGGAGCTACGAGCAGTACTTC. This gives the protein CASSPPGGSYEQYF.

V gene TRBV15 combines with J gene TRBJ2-1; 8 bases fit TRBD1. The germline CDR1 and CDR2 sequences are LNHNV and YYDKDF (reference sequence). This CDR3 has 15 amino acids. V lost 3 bases, J lost 9 bases, and 10 bases stayed unmatched. The CDR3 nucleotides are TGTGCCACCAGCAGGTCCACATCAGGGGGCGGTGAGCAGTTCTTC. It is translated as CATSRSTSGGGEQFF.

The genes are TRBV4-3 and TRBJ2-3; 10 nucleotides align to TRBD2. With 0 bases clipped from V and 6 bases from J, the junction kept 0 bases outside the gene matches. Looked up from germline, CDR1 is LGHNA and CDR2 is YSLEER. The CDR3 consists of 14 residues. CDR3 nucleotides: TGCGCCAGCAGCCAAGAACTAGCGGGGGATACGCAGTATTTT. Its translation is CASSQELAGDTQYF.

V usage is TRBV7-8 and J usage is TRBJ1-4; no clear D gene. V was shortened by 1 base and J by 12 bases, with 27 bases between the two germline ends. Per germline, CDR1 SGHVS and CDR2 FQNEAQ. This CDR3 has 18 residues. CDR3 sequence: CASSLGLPGLLLPRELFF. CDR3 bases: TGTGCCAGCAGCTTAGGTCTACCGGGATTACTACTCCCAAGGGAACTGTTTTTT.

This clone was detected only once. The chain joins TRBV6-5 to TRBJ2-2; 10 bases line up with TRBD1. Germline V CDR1 and CDR2: MNHEY, SVGAGI. J was trimmed by 4 bases and V by 2 bases; bases with no gene match: 1. There are 15 residues in the CDR3. The CDR3 coding sequence is TGTGCCAGCAGTTACCGGGACAGGGGCACCGGGGAGCTGTTTTTT. It codes for CASSYRDRGTGELFF.

The DNA for the CDR3 is TGTGCCAGTAGTACAGACAGGGACAATTCACCCCTCCACTTT. This encodes CASSTDRDNSPLHF. The genes are TRBV19 and TRBJ1-6, with 7 bases lining up with TRBD1. The CDR3 length is 14 residues. Trimming at V came to 4 bases and at J to 7 bases, leaving 4 bases not matched to a gene. Germline CDR1 reads LNHDA; CDR2 reads SQIVND (reference sequence).

The chain is built from TRBV29-1 and TRBJ2-2; D unclear. Trimming shortened V by 3 bases and J by 0 bases, and 8 bases separated the two germline ends. The length of the CDR3 is 14 residues. The germline gives CDR1 SQVTM, CDR2 ANQGSEA. CDR3 nucleotides: TGCAGCGTTGAGGTACGAACGAACACCGGGGAGCTGTTTTTT. Translation: CSVEVRTNTGELFF.